The sequence of this TCR beta chain was determined in a study of Graves' ophthalmopathy and Graves' hyperthyroidism. The study, taken as a whole, reports: Ophthalmopathy versus stable hyperthyroidism: 13-signature model gave around 90% sensitivity, 70% to 83% specificity. Blood also carried most expanded thyroid clonotypes exceeding 0.001 frequency.

Amplified material comprised TCR beta CDR3 regions derived from RNA transcripts. The library came from an HTBI-primed first-round RT-PCR and a second-round multiplex PCR. TCRdb called the multiplex PCR reads again in MiXCR, with one record for every CDR3 protein. The sample has over 150,000 distinct CDR3 sequences, over 35% seen once; the top ten hold roughly 5.2%. Trimming removed 4 bases from V and 4 bases from J, with 14 bases in between. CDR3 length: 14 residues. Ophthalmopathy donors' eye disease showed moderate-to-severe activity, CAS of at least 3, NOSPECS of at least 4 and duration under 3 months. This clonotype was counted between two and nine times. Its antigen is not identified.

The TCR originated in a woman aged 40-49 years with Graves' ophthalmopathy. The sequencing input was peripheral blood. The J gene is TRBJ2-7, the V gene TRBV12-3 or TRBV12-4, with D unclear. Written as DNA, the CDR3 is TGTGCCAGCAGTTCTATAGGGCAACTTTACGAGCAGTACTTC. It encodes CASSSIGQLYEQYF.